What follows is one TCR beta chain and its context. This clonotype was recorded a few times. The antigen it recognizes is unknown. The record has no base qualities; no much larger clone is one base away. The treatment or condition label, as the study defines it: live attenuated yellow fever vaccine strain. Two biological replicates of bulk PBMCs were collected at each blood-draw timepoint. PBMCs were isolated from peripheral blood using a standard Ficoll-Paque protocol. TriZol was used to extract RNA from bulk PBMCs, CD4 and CD8 fractions, and dextramer-positive and dextramer-negative fractions. This sample was taken from a study of T cells after yellow fever vaccination (dated by TCRdb to between 2017 and 2020). For the wider study: The SMART-Seq v4 Ultra Low Input RNA kit was used to prepare libraries from fractions with low cell numbers. Bulk TCR alpha and beta repertoires were sequenced longitudinally to track T-cell clones before and after primary and booster YFV17D yellow fever vaccination. Two healthy male donors made up the cohort, one aged 18 to 30 years and the other aged 30 to 39 years. Blood was collected at multiple timepoints before and after primary and secondary immunization, and bulk PBMC replicates and cell subsets were isolated.

TCR cDNA was synthesized by 5'RACE template switching, through which a universal primer site and unique molecular identifiers were introduced. cDNA synthesis was primed from both the TCR alpha and TCR beta constant segments. Libraries were amplified in two PCR steps, with sample barcodes and sequencing adapters added in the second step. Sequencing of libraries was done on Illumina HiSeq 2500 (2x100 bp) or NovaSeq (2x150 bp). In the paper's pipeline: Reads were demultiplexed and collapsed into UMI consensus sequences with MIGEC, and V(D)J alignment was performed with MiXCR. Vaccine-responding clonotypes were defined with edgeR using replicate PBMC samples, requiring FDR below 0.01 and a log2 fold change above 5 up to day 15. Each bulk clonotype received a CD4 or CD8 identity based on whether the sequenced CD4 or CD8 repertoire contained that clonotype at higher abundance. Starting from the raw public reads, TCRdb applied fastp trimming at Q25, assembled clones with MiXCR and retained in-frame beta chains. Each CDR3 protein gets just one entry, which takes the most common genes and DNA from the rows behind it. The V and J calls shown here were made by TCRdb, not taken from the authors' results. In this sample the table shows fewer than 650,000 distinct CDR3 sequences, about a fifth of which occur a single time. The ten largest clonotypes hold around 17% of the sample.

What the work shows at the level of the full study, not this receptor alone: Computational filtering was required because FACS-sorted repertoires could contain abundant contaminating clonotypes from the bulk population. Only a couple of donors were included in the study, so the extent to which the findings can be generalized is limited. Compared with the primary T-cell response, the secondary T-cell response was faster but weaker, reaching its peak on day 5 rather than on day 15. Most clones expanded after primary vaccination were re-detected after the booster (around 96% of CD4 and roughly 87% of CD8), suggesting broad memory maintenance. A small share of clonotypes occurred in both CD4 and CD8 compartments, likely arising from convergent recombination.

CDR3 length: 15 amino acids, cysteine to phenylalanine. Left in the record is the CDR3 DNA by itself, 45 bases read in frame from the first base. The V end gives up 0 bases and the J end 4 bases, leaving 4 bases in the junction not matched to a gene. The material sequenced was PBMCs, taken about 20 days after the first yellow fever vaccination. The receptor chain draws on TRBV12-3 or TRBV12-4 and TRBJ2-3; 7 nucleotides in the junction match TRBD2. This clonotype originated in a young man who received the YFV17D yellow fever vaccine. The DNA sequence is given as TGTGCCAGCAGTTTAGCGGGGGGGGTTCCAGATACGCAGTATTTT. This is translated as CASSLAGGVPDTQYF.